This record looks at one TCR beta chain sequence and its context. The antigen is unknown. These data belong to a study of cytomegalovirus exposure and HLA in healthy donors. Findings of the study overall: Analyzed later, association rates of TCRs varied across HLA loci, with DRB1 most and HLA-C fewest. The majority of TCR sequences were rare, yet some public TCRs appeared in many donors.

60 Vbeta and 13 Jbeta primers were used in PCR. Assay used: immunoSEQ multiplex PCR; TCRdb lists only in-frame clones, some missing. There are some 82,000 clones in the sample, with about 1.1% held by the top ten. J was trimmed by 3 bases and V by 6 bases; bases with no gene match: 4. This CDR3 spans 14 amino acids. Per the germline V gene, CDR1 is SNHLY and CDR2 is FYNNEI. Material for sequencing was PBMCs. The source of this sequence is a woman aged 30 to 39 in good health and CMV-seronegative. V gene TRBV2 combines with J gene TRBJ2-1, with TRBD1 matching over 8 bases. The CDR3 is CASSAGQGYNEQFF. DNA of the CDR3: TGTGCCAGCAGCGCTGGACAGGGCTACAATGAGCAGTTCTTC.